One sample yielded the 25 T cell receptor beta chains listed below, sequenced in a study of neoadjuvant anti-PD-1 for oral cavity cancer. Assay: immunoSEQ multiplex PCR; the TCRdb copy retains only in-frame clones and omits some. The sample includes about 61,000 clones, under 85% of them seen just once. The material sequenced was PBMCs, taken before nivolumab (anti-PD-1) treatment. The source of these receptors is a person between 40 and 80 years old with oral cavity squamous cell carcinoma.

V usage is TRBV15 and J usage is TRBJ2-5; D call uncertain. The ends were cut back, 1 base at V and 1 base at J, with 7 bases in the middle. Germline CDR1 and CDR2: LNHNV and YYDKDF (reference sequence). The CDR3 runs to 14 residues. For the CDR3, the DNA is TGTGCCACCAGCAGAGGAGGAGCCCAAGAGACCCAGTACTTC. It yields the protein CATSRGGAQETQYF. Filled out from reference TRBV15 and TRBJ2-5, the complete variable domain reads DAMVIQNPRYQVTQFGKPVTLSCSQTLNHNVMYWYQQKSSQAPKLLFHYYDKDFNNEADTPDNFQSRRPNTSFCFLDIRSPGLGDTAMYLCATSRGGAQETQYFGPGTRLLVL.

The CDR3 sequence: CSTSEVETQYF. As DNA, the CDR3 is TGTTCCACTAGCGAGGTGGAGACCCAGTACTTC. This rearrangement joins TRBV6-5 to TRBJ2-5, with 7 bases identical to TRBD2. There are 11 residues in the CDR3. Germline V gene lookup returns CDR1 MNHEY and CDR2 SVGAGI.

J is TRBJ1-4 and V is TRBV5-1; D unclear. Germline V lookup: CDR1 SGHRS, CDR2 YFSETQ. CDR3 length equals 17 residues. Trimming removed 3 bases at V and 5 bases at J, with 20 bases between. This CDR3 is CASSWSPAVEGNEKLFF. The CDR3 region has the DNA TGCGCCAGCAGCTGGAGCCCCGCGGTAGAAGGAAATGAAAAACTGTTTTTT.

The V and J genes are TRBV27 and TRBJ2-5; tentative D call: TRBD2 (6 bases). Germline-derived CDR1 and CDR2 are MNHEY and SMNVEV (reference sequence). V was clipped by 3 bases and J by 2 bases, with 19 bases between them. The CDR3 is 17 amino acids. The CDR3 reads CASSLRLGLPSQETQYF. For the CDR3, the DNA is TGTGCCAGCAGTTTGCGACTAGGGCTCCCCTCGCAAGAGACCCAGTACTTC.

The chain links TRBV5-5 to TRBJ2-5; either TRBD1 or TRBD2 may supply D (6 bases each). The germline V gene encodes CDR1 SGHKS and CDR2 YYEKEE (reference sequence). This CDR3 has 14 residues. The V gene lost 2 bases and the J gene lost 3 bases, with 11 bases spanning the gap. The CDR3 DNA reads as TGTGCCAGCAGCTTTGGGGGGACAAAAGAGACCCAGTACTTC. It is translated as CASSFGGTKETQYF.

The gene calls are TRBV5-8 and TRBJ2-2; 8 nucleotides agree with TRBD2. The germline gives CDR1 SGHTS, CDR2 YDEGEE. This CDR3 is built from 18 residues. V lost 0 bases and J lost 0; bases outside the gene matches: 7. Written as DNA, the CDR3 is TGTGCCAGCAGCTTGGCCAGGGTAGCGGGGTCGAACACCGGGGAGCTGTTTTTT. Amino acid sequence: CASSLARVAGSNTGELFF. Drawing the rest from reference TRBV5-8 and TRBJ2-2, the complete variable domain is EAGVTQSPTHLIKTRGQQATLRCSPISGHTSVYWYQQALGLGLQFLLWYDEGEERNRGNFPPRFSGRQFPNYSSELNVNALELEDSALYLCASSLARVAGSNTGELFFGEGSRLTVL.

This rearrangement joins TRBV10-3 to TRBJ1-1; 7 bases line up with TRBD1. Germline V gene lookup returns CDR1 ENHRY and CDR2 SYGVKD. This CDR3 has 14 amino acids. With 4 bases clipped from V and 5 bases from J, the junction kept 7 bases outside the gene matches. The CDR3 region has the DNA TGTGCCATCAGTGGGAGGGGGCAGGGAACTGAAGCTTTCTTT. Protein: CAISGRGQGTEAFF.

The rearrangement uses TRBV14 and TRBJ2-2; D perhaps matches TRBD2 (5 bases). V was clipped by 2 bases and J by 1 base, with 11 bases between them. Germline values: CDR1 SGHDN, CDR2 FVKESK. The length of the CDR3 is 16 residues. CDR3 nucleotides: TGTGCCAGCAGCCAACGGAGGAGCTGGAACACCGGGGAGCTGTTTTTT. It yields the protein CASSQRRSWNTGELFF. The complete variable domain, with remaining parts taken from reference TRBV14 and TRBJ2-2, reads EAGVTQFPSHSVIEKGQTVTLRCDPISGHDNLYWYRRVMGKEIKFLLHFVKESKQDESGMPNNRFLAERTGGTYSTLKVQPAELEDSGVYFCASSQRRSWNTGELFFGEGSRLTVL.

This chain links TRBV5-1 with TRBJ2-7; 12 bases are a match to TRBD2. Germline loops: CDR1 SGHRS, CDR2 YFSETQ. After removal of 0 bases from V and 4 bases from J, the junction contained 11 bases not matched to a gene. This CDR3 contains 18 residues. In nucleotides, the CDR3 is TGCGCCAGCAGCTTGGGACTGACTAGCGGGAGTTTAGTATACGAGCAGTACTTC. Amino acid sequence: CASSLGLTSGSLVYEQYF. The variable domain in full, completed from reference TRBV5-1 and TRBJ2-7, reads KAGVTQTPRYLIKTRGQQVTLSCSPISGHRSVSWYQQTPGQGLQFLFEYFSETQRNKGNFPGRFSGRQFSNSRSEMNVSTLELGDSALYLCASSLGLTSGSLVYEQYFGPGTRLTVT.

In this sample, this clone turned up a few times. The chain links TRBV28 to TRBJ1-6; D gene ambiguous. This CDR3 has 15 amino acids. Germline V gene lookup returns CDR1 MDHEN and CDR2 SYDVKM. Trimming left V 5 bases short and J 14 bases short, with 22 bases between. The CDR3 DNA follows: TGTGCCAGCAGTCCGAGGAGTTTGGTCCACGGCGCCCTCCACTTT. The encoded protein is CASSPRSLVHGALHF.

CDR3 nucleotides: TGCAGCGGATATTACAGGAACACTGAAGCTTTCTTT. Its protein is CSGYYRNTEAFF. This sequence joins TRBV29-1 and TRBJ1-1; D remains ambiguous. Germline CDR1 reads SQVTM; CDR2 reads ANQGSEA. With 7 bases removed from V and 1 base from J, the gap between germline ends came to 10 bases. The CDR3 contains 12 residues.

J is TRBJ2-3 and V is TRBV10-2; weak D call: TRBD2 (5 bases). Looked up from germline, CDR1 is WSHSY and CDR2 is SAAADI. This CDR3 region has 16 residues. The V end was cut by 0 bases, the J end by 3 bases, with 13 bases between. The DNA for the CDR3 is TGCGCCAGCAGTGAGTCGAGCGCCTCGGGGACAGATACGCAGTATTTT. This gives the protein CASSESSASGTDTQYF.

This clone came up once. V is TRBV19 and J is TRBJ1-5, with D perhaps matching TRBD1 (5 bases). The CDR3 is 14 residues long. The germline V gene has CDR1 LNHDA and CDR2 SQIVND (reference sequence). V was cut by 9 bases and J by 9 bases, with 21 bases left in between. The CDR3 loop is CASLGTASFGPQHF. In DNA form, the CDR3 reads TGTGCCAGCCTCGGGACCGCTAGTTTTGGGCCCCAGCATTTT.

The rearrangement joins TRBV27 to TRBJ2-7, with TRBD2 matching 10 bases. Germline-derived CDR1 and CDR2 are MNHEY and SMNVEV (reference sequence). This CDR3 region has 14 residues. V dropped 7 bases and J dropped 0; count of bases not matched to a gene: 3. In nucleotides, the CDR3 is TGTGCCAGCACCATAGCGGGAGGCTCCTACGAGCAGTACTTC. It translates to CASTIAGGSYEQYF.

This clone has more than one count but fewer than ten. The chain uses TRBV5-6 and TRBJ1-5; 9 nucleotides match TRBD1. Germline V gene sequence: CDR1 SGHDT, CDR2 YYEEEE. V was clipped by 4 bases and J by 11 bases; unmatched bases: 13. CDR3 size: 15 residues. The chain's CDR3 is CASSARTGVRRTQHF. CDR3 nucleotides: TGTGCCAGCAGCGCGAGGACAGGGGTCCGCAGGACCCAGCATTTT.

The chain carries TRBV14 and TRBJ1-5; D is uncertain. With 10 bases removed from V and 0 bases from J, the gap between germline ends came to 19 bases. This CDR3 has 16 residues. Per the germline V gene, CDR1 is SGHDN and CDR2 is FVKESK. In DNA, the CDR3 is TGTGCCAACACTCCAACGAGGGTAGATAGCAATCAGCCCCAGCATTTT. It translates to CANTPTRVDSNQPQHF.

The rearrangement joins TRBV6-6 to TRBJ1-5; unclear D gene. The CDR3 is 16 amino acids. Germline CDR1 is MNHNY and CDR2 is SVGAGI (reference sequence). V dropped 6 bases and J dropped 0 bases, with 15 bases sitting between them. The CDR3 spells CASSLYRDASNQPQHF. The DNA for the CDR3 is TGTGCCAGCAGCCTCTACCGAGACGCTAGCAATCAGCCCCAGCATTTT.

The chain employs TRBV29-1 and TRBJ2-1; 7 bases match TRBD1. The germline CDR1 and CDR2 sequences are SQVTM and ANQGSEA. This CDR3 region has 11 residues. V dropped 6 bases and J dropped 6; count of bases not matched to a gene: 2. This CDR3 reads CSVGQFNEQFF. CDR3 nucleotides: TGCAGCGTGGGACAGTTCAATGAGCAGTTCTTC.

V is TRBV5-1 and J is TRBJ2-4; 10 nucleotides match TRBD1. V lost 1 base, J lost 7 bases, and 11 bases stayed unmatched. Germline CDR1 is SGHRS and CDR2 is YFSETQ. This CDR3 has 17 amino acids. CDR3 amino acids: CASSLRPTGGAGNIQYF. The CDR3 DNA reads TGCGCCAGCAGCTTGCGTCCGACAGGGGGCGCTGGGAACATTCAGTACTTC.

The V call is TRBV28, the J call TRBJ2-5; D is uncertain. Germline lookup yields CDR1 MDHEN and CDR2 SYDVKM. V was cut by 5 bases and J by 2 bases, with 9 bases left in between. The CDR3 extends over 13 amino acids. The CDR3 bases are TGTGCCAGCAGTCCGTACTTGCAAGAGACCCAGTACTTC. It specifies CASSPYLQETQYF. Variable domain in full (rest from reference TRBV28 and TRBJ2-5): DVKVTQSSRYLVKRTGEKVFLECVQDMDHENMFWYRQDPGLGLRLIYFSYDVKMKEKGDIPEGYSVSREKKERFSLILESASTNQTSMYLCASSPYLQETQYFGPGTRLLVL.

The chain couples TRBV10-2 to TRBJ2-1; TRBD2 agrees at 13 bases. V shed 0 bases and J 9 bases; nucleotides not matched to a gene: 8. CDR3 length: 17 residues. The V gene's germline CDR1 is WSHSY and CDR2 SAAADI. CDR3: CASSESGGTSGDSEQFF. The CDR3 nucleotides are TGCGCCAGCAGTGAGTCGGGTGGGACTAGCGGGGACAGTGAGCAGTTCTTC.

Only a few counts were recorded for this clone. The CDR3 DNA sequence: TGTGCCAGCAGCTTAGTTCGCATGAACACTGAAGCTTTCTTT. It translates to CASSLVRMNTEAFF. The chain is built from TRBV7-2 and TRBJ1-1; D is ambiguous. Trimming stripped 1 base from V and 0 bases from J, with 6 bases between. The CDR3 runs 14 residues. Germline CDR1 SGHTA, CDR2 FQGNSA.

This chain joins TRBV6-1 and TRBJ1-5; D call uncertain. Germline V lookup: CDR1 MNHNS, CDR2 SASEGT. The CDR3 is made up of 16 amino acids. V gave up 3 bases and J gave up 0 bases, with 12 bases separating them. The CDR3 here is CASSDRNSHSNQPQHF. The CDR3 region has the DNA TGTGCCAGCAGTGACCGTAACAGCCATAGCAATCAGCCCCAGCATTTT.

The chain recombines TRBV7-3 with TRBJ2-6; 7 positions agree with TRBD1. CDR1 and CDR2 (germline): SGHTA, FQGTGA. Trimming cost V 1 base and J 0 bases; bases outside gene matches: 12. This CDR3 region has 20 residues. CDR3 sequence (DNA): TGTGCCAGCAGCTTAAGGGTTCTGGGACAGCCGCGCTCTGGGGCCAACGTCCTGACTTTC. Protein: CASSLRVLGQPRSGANVLTF. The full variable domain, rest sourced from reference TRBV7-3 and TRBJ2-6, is GAGVSQTPSNKVTEKGKYVELRCDPISGHTALYWYRQSLGQGPEFLIYFQGTGAADDSGLPNDRFFAVRPEGSVSTLKIQRTERGDSAVYLCASSLRVLGQPRSGANVLTFGAGSRLTVL.

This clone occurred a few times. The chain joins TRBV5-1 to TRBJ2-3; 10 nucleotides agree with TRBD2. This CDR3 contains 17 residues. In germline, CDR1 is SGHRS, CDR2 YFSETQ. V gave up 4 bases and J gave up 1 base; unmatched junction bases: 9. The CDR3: CASSPRLAGVRTDTQYF. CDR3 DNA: TGCGCCAGCAGCCCTCGTCTAGCGGGAGTTCGCACAGATACGCAGTATTTT.